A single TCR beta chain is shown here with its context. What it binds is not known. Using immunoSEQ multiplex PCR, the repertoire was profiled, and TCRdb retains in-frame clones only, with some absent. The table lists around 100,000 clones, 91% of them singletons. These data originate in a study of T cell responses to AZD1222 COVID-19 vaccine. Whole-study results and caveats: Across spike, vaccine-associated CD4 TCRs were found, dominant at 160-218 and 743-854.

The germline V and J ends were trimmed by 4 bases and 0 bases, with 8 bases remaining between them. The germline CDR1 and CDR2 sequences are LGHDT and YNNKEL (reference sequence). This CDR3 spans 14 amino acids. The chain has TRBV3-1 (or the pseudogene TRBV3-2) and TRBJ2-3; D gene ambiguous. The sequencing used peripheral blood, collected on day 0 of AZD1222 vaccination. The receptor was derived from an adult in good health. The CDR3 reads CASSLASSTDTQYF. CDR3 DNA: TGTGCCAGCAGCCTTGCTAGTAGCACAGATACGCAGTATTTT.